These T cell receptor beta chains were read from a single sample in a study of blood T cells in healthy people across ages. TCRdb itself ran the 5' RACE reads through MiXCR, one entry per CDR3 protein. In the table there are hundreds of thousands of distinct CDR3 sequences, roughly 25% of which are singletons. The same specimen was also included in a second study, on T cells of mothers and their children.

Material: blood. The receptors were sampled from a boy aged 10-17 years in good health. CDR3s include the opening cysteine and the closing phenylalanine or tryptophan. The D gene is left open where the match is weak. The size field is filled for only some rows; it gives once, few, many or a size class.

- many TRBJ2-5 TRBV6-5 CASELGETQYF TGTGCCAGCGAGCTAGGGGAGACCCAGTACTTC
TRBD1 few TRBJ1-6 TRBV20-1 CSARDPLVGQSDNSPLHF TGCAGTGCTAGAGATCCTTTGGTGGGACAGTCGGATAATTCACCCCTCCACTTT
TRBD2 - TRBJ2-5 TRBV7-3 CASSSSGGTMETQYF TGTGCCAGCAGCTCCTCCGGGGGGACCATGGAGACCCAGTACTTC
- few TRBJ2-3 TRBV4-3 CASSQEAGGTGPRLNRTDTQYF TGCGCCAGCAGCCAAGAAGCGGGGGGGACAGGGCCTAGACTAAACCGCACAGATACGCAGTATTTT
TRBD2 few TRBJ2-7 TRBV10-3 CAISEGLAGEEEQYF TGTGCCATCAGTGAGGGACTAGCGGGAGAGGAAGAGCAGTACTTC
- few TRBJ1-2 TRBV12-3/TRBV12-4 CASSPIGTNYGYTF TGTGCCAGCAGTCCCATAGGTACTAACTATGGCTACACCTTC
- few TRBJ2-5 TRBV29-1 CSVEDLVQTQETQYF TGCAGCGTTGAAGATCTAGTCCAGACCCAAGAGACCCAGTACTTC
TRBD1 - TRBJ2-4 TRBV27 CASSLRTGFAKNIQYF TGTGCCAGCAGTTTACGGACAGGGTTTGCCAAAAACATTCAGTACTTC
TRBD2 few TRBJ2-3 TRBV20-1 CSARVGSGSDTQYF TGCAGTGCTAGAGTAGGCAGCGGGAGTGATACGCAGTATTTT
- - TRBJ2-5 TRBV11-3 CASSSLMGQETQYF TGTGCCAGCAGCTCCTTGATGGGCCAAGAGACCCAGTACTTC
- many TRBJ2-7 TRBV7-3 CASSLDSGIDEQYF TGTGCCAGCAGCTTAGATTCAGGGATCGACGAGCAGTACTTC
- - TRBJ1-4 TRBV21-1 CASSTAQEGKLFF TGTGCCAGCAGCACGGCCCAGGAGGGAAAACTGTTTTTT
- few TRBJ1-2 TRBV7-9 CASSRRGPTGYTF TGTGCCAGCAGCCGCAGGGGACCGACGGGCTACACCTTC
TRBD2 - TRBJ2-5 TRBV11-2 CASSFSQRGGRREAQYF TGTGCCAGCAGCTTTAGTCAGCGGGGGGGCCGACGAGAGGCCCAGTACTTC
- - TRBJ2-1 TRBV29-1 CSALDSSDPLVYNEQFF TGCAGCGCCTTAGACTCATCCGACCCGCTAGTATACAATGAGCAGTTCTTC
- - TRBJ2-3 TRBV24-1 CATSDPGRKGTDTQYF TGTGCCACCAGTGACCCTGGAAGAAAAGGCACAGATACGCAGTATTTT
- - TRBJ2-4 TRBV20-1 CSADNVDIQYF TGCAGTGCTGACAATGTAGACATTCAGTACTTC
- few TRBJ2-1 TRBV7-9 CASSQNLVPYNEQSF TGTGCCAGCAGCCAAAATCTAGTGCCCTACAATGAGCAGTCCTTC
TRBD2 - TRBJ2-1 TRBV6-1 CASSPPSGRAGNEQFF TGTGCCAGCAGTCCCCCCAGCGGGAGGGCGGGGAATGAGCAGTTCTTC
TRBD1 few TRBJ1-4 TRBV29-1 CSVAFGQGNEKLFF TGCAGCGTAGCTTTCGGACAGGGGAATGAAAAACTGTTTTTT
- few TRBJ1-2 TRBV29-1 CSGGPTGRGYGYTF TGCAGCGGGGGCCCGACAGGCCGAGGCTATGGCTACACCTTC
TRBD1 few TRBJ2-7 TRBV5-1 CASSFRQGSKQYF TGCGCCAGCAGCTTTAGACAGGGGAGCAAGCAGTACTTC